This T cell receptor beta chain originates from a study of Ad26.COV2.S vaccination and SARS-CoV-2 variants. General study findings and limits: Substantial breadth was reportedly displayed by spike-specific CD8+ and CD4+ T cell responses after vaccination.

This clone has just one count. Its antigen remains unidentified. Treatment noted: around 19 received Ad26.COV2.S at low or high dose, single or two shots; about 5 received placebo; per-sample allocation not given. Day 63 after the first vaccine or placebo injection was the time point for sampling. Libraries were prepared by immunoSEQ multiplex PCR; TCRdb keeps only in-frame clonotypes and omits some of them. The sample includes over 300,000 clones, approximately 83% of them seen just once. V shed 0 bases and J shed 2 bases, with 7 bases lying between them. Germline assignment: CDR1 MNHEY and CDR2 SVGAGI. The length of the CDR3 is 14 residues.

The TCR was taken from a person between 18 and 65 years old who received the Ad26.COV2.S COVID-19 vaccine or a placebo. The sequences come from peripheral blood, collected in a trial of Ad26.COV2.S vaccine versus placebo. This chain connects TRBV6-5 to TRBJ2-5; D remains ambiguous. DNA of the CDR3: TGTGCCAGCAGTTACTCGGCAGTTCAAGAGACCCAGTACTTC. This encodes CASSYSAVQETQYF.